Each of the 24 T cell receptor beta chains below was sequenced from the same sample in a study of long-term antiretroviral therapy in people with HIV. They ran version v3.0 of the immunoSEQ assay at survey level. Assay: immunoSEQ multiplex PCR; the TCRdb copy retains only in-frame clones and omits some. The sample has approximately 29,000 clones, about 77% seen once. The material was unsorted PBMCs, obtained 1.5 years before starting antiretroviral therapy. The receptors were sampled from a man younger than 35 with HIV.

As DNA, the CDR3 is TGTGCCAGCAGTTACTCGTCGGTGGATTCCACAGATACGCAGTATTTT. Its translation is CASSYSSVDSTDTQYF. This chain links TRBV6-6 with TRBJ2-3, with D hard to call. Germline V lookup: CDR1 MNHNY, CDR2 SVGAGI (reference sequence). The CDR3 has 16 residues. V was cut by 0 bases and J by 2 bases, with 12 bases left in between.

This clone was counted once. This chain joins TRBV7-2 and TRBJ1-4, with unresolved D. Per germline, CDR1 SGHTA and CDR2 FQGNSA. With 5 bases removed from V and 5 bases from J, the gap between germline ends came to 15 bases. This CDR3 comprises 15 residues. DNA of the CDR3: TGTGCCAGCAGCCCCCGGATTGACGAAAATGAAAAACTGTTTTTT. As protein: CASSPRIDENEKLFF.

The CDR3 spells CASSLVPTSGRAGFADTQYF. The CDR3 DNA follows: TGTGCCAGCAGCTTGGTTCCCACTAGCGGGAGGGCCGGTTTTGCAGATACGCAGTATTTT. The chain joins TRBV5-5 to TRBJ2-3, with 13 bases matching TRBD2. Trimming at V came to 0 bases and at J to 4 bases, leaving 14 bases not matched to a gene. Germline CDR1 is SGHKS and CDR2 is YYEKEE (reference sequence). This CDR3 is built from 20 residues.

The V call is TRBV7-2, the J call TRBJ2-1; D may match TRBD1 or TRBD2 (5 bases each). In germline, CDR1 is SGHTA, CDR2 FQGNSA. The CDR3 runs 17 residues. Trimming stripped 5 bases from V and 0 bases from J, with 17 bases between. The CDR3 region has the DNA TGTGCCAGCAGCACGGGGCGGACGGCCCTCTCCTACAATGAGCAGTTCTTC. Amino acid sequence: CASSTGRTALSYNEQFF.

This clone qualifies as medium-sized. The V gene is TRBV4-2, the J gene TRBJ1-2, with TRBD1 as a possible D gene (5 bases). The ends were cut back, 4 bases at V and 8 bases at J, with 11 bases in the middle. The germline CDR1 and CDR2 sequences are LGHNA and YNFKEQ. The CDR3 spans 12 residues. CDR3 in amino acids: CASSPQGFGYTF. The CDR3 region has the DNA TGTGCCAGCAGCCCGCAGGGTTTCGGCTACACCTTC.

The rearrangement uses TRBV19 and TRBJ1-5, with a tentative D call TRBD1 (5 bases). Germline CDR1 reads LNHDA; CDR2 reads SQIVND (reference sequence). There are 15 residues in the CDR3. The V end was cut by 3 bases, the J end by 1 base, with 10 bases between. The CDR3 here is CASSILGVSNQPQHF. CDR3 in DNA: TGTGCCAGTAGTATTCTGGGGGTGAGCAATCAGCCCCAGCATTTT.

As concerns this clone: The sample has other DNA sequences that encode this CDR3 too. The chain joins TRBV5-1 to TRBJ2-7, with TRBD2 identical over 12 bases. V dropped 2 bases and J dropped 0; count of bases not matched to a gene: 3. The CDR3 runs to 16 residues. CDR1 is SGHRS, CDR2 YFSETQ, per germline. The CDR3 spells CASSFGLAGSSYEQYF. CDR3 nucleotides: TGCGCCAGCAGCTTCGGACTAGCGGGGAGCTCCTACGAGCAGTACTTC. The full variable domain, in which reference TRBV5-1 and TRBJ2-7 provide the parts outside the CDR3, is KAGVTQTPRYLIKTRGQQVTLSCSPISGHRSVSWYQQTPGQGLQFLFEYFSETQRNKGNFPGRFSGRQFSNSRSEMNVSTLELGDSALYLCASSFGLAGSSYEQYFGPGTRLTVT.

This chain uses TRBV7-6 with TRBJ1-2; 11 bases line up with TRBD1. This CDR3 region has 17 residues. CDR1 is SGHVS, CDR2 FNYEAQ, per germline. The V and J ends lost 3 bases and 2 bases, in that order; junction bases with no gene match: 8. The CDR3 spells CASSFGQGAWKNYGYTF. The DNA of the CDR3 is TGTGCCAGCAGCTTCGGACAGGGGGCATGGAAAAACTATGGCTACACCTTC.

The rearrangement links TRBV11-2 to TRBJ1-3; D gene ambiguous. There are 16 residues in the CDR3. The germline V and J ends were trimmed by 4 bases and 0 bases, with 13 bases remaining between them. Germline V CDR1 and CDR2: SGHAT, FQNNGV. CDR3 nucleotide sequence: TGTGCCAGCAGCTCCTCGACCGTTAGCTCTGGAAACACCATATATTTT. Its protein product is CASSSSTVSSGNTIYF.

CDR3 loop: CASSLLASEQFF. The CDR3 DNA reads as TGTGCCAGCAGCTTGTTAGCATCTGAGCAGTTCTTC. This sequence joins TRBV5-6 and TRBJ2-1; D not certain. The CDR3 sequence is 12 residues long. The V end was cut by 1 base, the J end by 9 bases, with 8 bases between. Germline values: CDR1 SGHDT, CDR2 YYEEEE. The variable domain in full, completed from reference TRBV5-6 and TRBJ2-1, reads DAGVTQSPTHLIKTRGQQVTLRCSPKSGHDTVSWYQQALGQGPQFIFQYYEEEERQRGNFPDRFSGHQFPNYSSELNVNALLLGDSALYLCASSLLASEQFFGPGTRLTVL.

This clone is large within its sample. The chain links TRBV9 to TRBJ1-3, with D unresolved. The CDR3 contains 15 residues. V was shortened by 5 bases and J by 8 bases, with 20 bases between the two germline ends. The V gene's germline CDR1 is SGDLS and CDR2 YYNGEE. CDR3 bases: TGTGCCAGCAGGGAGTCCGGGCTCCCAGGAGACACCATATATTTT. This encodes CASRESGLPGDTIYF. The full variable domain, its missing parts supplied by reference TRBV9 and TRBJ1-3, is DSGVTQTPKHLITATGQRVTLRCSPRSGDLSVYWYQQSLDQGLQFLIQYYNGEERAKGNILERFSAQQFPDLHSELNLSSLELGDSALYFCASRESGLPGDTIYFGEGSWLTVV.

The CDR3: CASSLKTAAGYGYTF. Written as DNA, the CDR3 is TGTGCCAGCAGCTTAAAGACGGCTGCCGGCTATGGCTACACCTTC. The genes are TRBV13 and TRBJ1-2; D is ambiguous. The V end lost 2 bases, the J end lost 4 bases, and 14 bases lay between the germline ends. The CDR3 consists of 15 residues. Per germline, CDR1 PRHDT and CDR2 FYEKMQ (reference sequence).

The V gene is TRBV5-4, the J gene TRBJ2-7, with D possibly being TRBD2 (7 bases). The V gene lost 3 bases and the J gene lost 5 bases, with 18 bases spanning the gap. Germline lookup yields CDR1 SGHNT and CDR2 YYREEE (reference sequence). The CDR3 is made up of 15 amino acids. CDR3: CASSSVGGGLNEQYF. The CDR3 nucleotides read TGTGCCAGCAGCTCGGTAGGGGGGGGATTAAACGAGCAGTACTTC.

The chain links TRBV11-2 to TRBJ2-5, with D unresolved. V was trimmed by 1 base and J by 5 bases, leaving 14 bases between them. The germline V gene encodes CDR1 SGHAT and CDR2 FQNNGV. CDR3 size: 15 residues. The CDR3 sequence: CASSLGNGWMETQYF. CDR3 nucleotide sequence: TGTGCCAGCAGCTTAGGCAACGGTTGGATGGAGACCCAGTACTTC.

V is TRBV27 and J is TRBJ2-7; D gene ambiguous. CDR1 and CDR2 (germline): MNHEY, SMNVEV (reference sequence). The CDR3 has 13 amino acids. With 5 bases removed from V and 2 bases from J, the gap between germline ends came to 10 bases. CDR3 DNA: TGTGCCAGCAGTCTAATGGGCCCCTACGAGCAGTACTTC. Amino acids: CASSLMGPYEQYF.

The V call is TRBV27, the J call TRBJ2-1; 10 nucleotides line up with TRBD2. With V trimmed by 4 bases and J by 7 bases, 10 bases remained unmatched. The CDR3 is made up of 16 amino acids. CDR1 MNHEY and CDR2 SMNVEV come from the germline V gene (reference sequence). The CDR3 bases are TGTGCCAGCAGTTCCCGGAGTAGCGGGAGGAGGAATGAGCAGTTCTTC. Amino acid sequence: CASSSRSSGRRNEQFF.

This clone was seen a few times. CDR3 protein: CSVGGGGYTF. The CDR3 nucleotides read TGCAGCGTTGGCGGCGGTGGCTACACCTTC. V gene TRBV29-1 combines with J gene TRBJ1-2; D ambiguous. Germline V CDR1 and CDR2: SQVTM, ANQGSEA. The CDR3 spans 10 residues. Deletions cut 4 bases from V and 7 bases from J, with 7 bases between.

This chain connects TRBV19 to TRBJ2-3; a possible D gene is TRBD2 (6 bases). Germline V gene lookup returns CDR1 LNHDA and CDR2 SQIVND (reference sequence). Trimming stripped 1 base from V and 2 bases from J, with 13 bases between. The CDR3 length is 16 residues. The CDR3 protein is CASSIGAGGTTDTQYF. The CDR3 DNA follows: TGTGCCAGTAGTATAGGGGCCGGAGGGACCACAGATACGCAGTATTTT.

The chain couples TRBV30 to TRBJ1-5, with TRBD1 matching over 9 bases. V trimming: 3 bases; J trimming: 2 bases; junction bases outside the gene matches: 8. Germline loops: CDR1 GTSNPN, CDR2 SVGIG (reference sequence). The CDR3 runs to 16 residues. CDR3: CAWRAGTGRRNQPQHF. CDR3 bases: TGTGCCTGGAGAGCCGGGACAGGGAGGCGCAATCAGCCCCAGCATTTT.

This chain uses TRBV7-9 with TRBJ2-1; TRBD1 might be the D (5 bases). V lost 1 base and J lost 4, with 5 bases in between. The CDR3 spans 13 residues. The V gene's germline CDR1 is SEHNR and CDR2 FQNEAQ (reference sequence). CDR3 nucleotides: TGTGCCAGCAGCTTAGGACAGTACAATGAGCAGTTCTTC. Residues: CASSLGQYNEQFF.

The chain joins TRBV6-6 to TRBJ1-1; D remains ambiguous. Germline values: CDR1 MNHNY, CDR2 SVGAGI (reference sequence). Between the trimmed V and J ends, which lost 10 bases and 3 bases, there was a span of 15 bases. This CDR3 comprises 13 residues. The CDR3 DNA reads TGTGCCACAATGACCCCATGGGACACTGAAGCTTTCTTT. It is translated as CATMTPWDTEAFF.

For this clone: Other DNA variants within this sample encode the same CDR3. The rearrangement uses TRBV13 and TRBJ2-2; D call uncertain. Trimming removed 6 bases at V and 4 bases at J, with 3 bases between. This CDR3 region has 11 residues. Germline lookup yields CDR1 PRHDT and CDR2 FYEKMQ (reference sequence). CDR3 DNA sequence: TGTGCCAGCAGAACCACCGGGGAGCTGTTTTTT. It translates to CASRTTGELFF.

The chain has TRBV5-1 and TRBJ1-1; TRBD1 might be the D (6 bases). The germline CDR1 and CDR2 sequences are SGHRS and YFSETQ. This CDR3 is 14 amino acids long. V lost 5 bases and J 7 bases, leaving 18 bases between the germline ends. The CDR3 DNA sequence: TGCGCCAGCAGACCGGAGGGGGGAGCGGGTGAAGCTTTCTTT. Translated: CASRPEGGAGEAFF.

The V and J genes are TRBV6-5 and TRBJ1-1, with D maybe TRBD1 (5 bases). CDR3 length: 15 amino acids. Germline values: CDR1 MNHEY, CDR2 SVGAGI. Trimming took 0 bases from V and 1 from J, leaving 9 bases between them. The CDR3 nucleotides read TGTGCCAGCAGTTACTCGACGCAGGGGAACACTGAAGCTTTCTTT. This translates into CASSYSTQGNTEAFF.